Listed here are 28 T cell receptor beta chains from one sample, sequenced in a study of T cell changes during pregnancy in multiple sclerosis (dated by TCRdb to about 2019). Receptor libraries were prepared by the immunoSEQ multiplex PCR assay. TCRdb took over this immuneACCESS table, retaining in-frame rearrangements with V and J assigned. Such tables are incomplete; in checked studies, under half of the missing clones stem from an unresolved V gene, and the remainder is unexplained. This sample has 35,000 to 55,000 clones in its table, and approximately 90% of those were observed once. Of the sample, about 6% falls within the top ten clones. This sample comprised CD8+ T cells from peripheral blood mononuclear cells, obtained after pregnancy. The source of these receptors is a female donor in good health, enrolled as a control in a pregnancy study.

V usage is TRBV7-9 and J usage is TRBJ1-2, with TRBD1 matching over 7 bases. Germline V lookup: CDR1 SEHNR, CDR2 FQNEAQ (reference sequence). CDR3 length: 16 amino acids. V trimming: 5 bases; J trimming: 3 bases; junction bases outside the gene matches: 12. In nucleotides, the CDR3 is TGTGCCAGCAGCCCATCCAATCCCGGACAGGACTATGGCTACACCTTC. It specifies CASSPSNPGQDYGYTF.

This chain links TRBV7-2 with TRBJ2-5, with D perhaps matching TRBD1 (6 bases). The end of the DNA aligns better with TRBJ2-7, so the J call may be wrong. The CDR3 contains 15 residues. The germline gives CDR1 SGHTA, CDR2 FQGNSA. CDR3 nucleotides: TGTGCCAGCAGCTCTACAGGGAGCCTCGGGGACGAGCAGTACTTC. Translation: CASSSTGSLGDEQYF.

The gene calls are TRBV27 and TRBJ2-1; D is possibly TRBD1 (5 bases). With 2 bases removed from V and 2 bases from J, the gap between germline ends came to 10 bases. CDR1 is MNHEY, CDR2 SMNVEV, per germline (reference sequence). The CDR3 is 15 amino acids. The CDR3 DNA follows: TGTGCCAGCAGTTTAAACCTAGGGGCCTACAATGAGCAGTTCTTC. Its translation is CASSLNLGAYNEQFF.

This clone was seen once. V and J are TRBV27 and TRBJ2-7; 7 nucleotides match TRBD2. CDR3 length: 14 amino acids. Germline V lookup: CDR1 MNHEY, CDR2 SMNVEV (reference sequence). The V gene end was trimmed by 2 bases and the J gene end by 2 bases; junction bases not matched to a gene: 3. The DNA of the CDR3 is TGTGCCAGCAGTTTAAGCGGGACTACCTACGAGCAGTACTTC. The encoded protein is CASSLSGTTYEQYF.

The chain combines TRBV5-4 with TRBJ1-1; TRBD1 might be the D (5 bases). Germline CDR1 reads SGHNT; CDR2 reads YYREEE (reference sequence). This CDR3 has 15 amino acids. Trimming took off 5 bases at V and 3 bases at J, with 17 bases between the two ends. The CDR3 region has the DNA TGTGCCAGCAGAAGGCAGGGTAGATTCGACACTGAAGCTTTCTTT. This codes for CASRRQGRFDTEAFF.

J is TRBJ2-5 and V is TRBV4-3, with 8 bases that match TRBD2. The germline gives CDR1 LGHNA, CDR2 YSLEER. The CDR3 length is 17 residues. V gave up 0 bases and J gave up 1 base; unmatched junction bases: 7. The CDR3 is CASSQDLAGGVQETQYF. The CDR3 DNA sequence: TGCGCCAGCAGCCAAGATCTCGCGGGGGGAGTCCAAGAGACCCAGTACTTC.

The chain is built from TRBV9 and TRBJ1-2; TRBD1 matches at 8 bases. Germline CDR1 SGDLS, CDR2 YYNGEE. After removal of 2 bases from V and 8 bases from J, the junction contained 5 bases not matched to a gene. The CDR3 contains 13 residues. This chain's CDR3 is CASSVGQGLGYTF. CDR3 nucleotide sequence: TGTGCCAGCAGCGTTGGACAGGGATTGGGCTACACCTTC.

V is TRBV19 and J is TRBJ2-5; TRBD1 matches at 9 bases. In germline, CDR1 is LNHDA, CDR2 SQIVND (reference sequence). J was trimmed by 5 bases and V by 5 bases; bases with no gene match: 3. This CDR3 comprises 13 residues. CDR3: CASSHRGQETQYF. CDR3 bases: TGTGCCAGTAGTCACAGGGGGCAGGAGACCCAGTACTTC.

This clone was detected once. This chain links TRBV4-3 with TRBJ2-7, with 8 positions matching TRBD1. The CDR3 is 16 amino acids. V lost 2 bases to trimming and J lost 3 bases; unmatched junction nucleotides: 9. Per germline, CDR1 LGHNA and CDR2 YSLEER. CDR3 residues: CASSQQQGDGFYEQYF. In DNA form, the CDR3 reads TGCGCCAGCAGCCAACAACAGGGGGATGGGTTCTACGAGCAGTACTTC.

J is TRBJ2-2 and V is TRBV28; 8 bases align to TRBD2. This CDR3 spans 13 amino acids. V lost 6 bases, J lost 5 bases, and 2 bases stayed unmatched. The V gene's germline CDR1 is MDHEN and CDR2 SYDVKM. DNA for the CDR3: TGTGCCAGCAGGTCTAGCGGGACCGGGGAGCTGTTTTTT. Protein: CASRSSGTGELFF. Looking up the rest from reference TRBV28 and TRBJ2-2 gives the full variable domain: DVKVTQSSRYLVKRTGEKVFLECVQDMDHENMFWYRQDPGLGLRLIYFSYDVKMKEKGDIPEGYSVSREKKERFSLILESASTNQTSMYLCASRSSGTGELFFGEGSRLTVL.

The rearrangement links TRBV6-5 to TRBJ1-2; tentatively, D is TRBD1 (5 bases). Trimming removed 9 bases at V and 4 bases at J, with 15 bases between. CDR3 length equals 13 residues. Germline V lookup: CDR1 MNHEY, CDR2 SVGAGI. Here the CDR3 DNA reads TGTGCCAGTACCTTTGGACACGGCTATGGCTACACCTTC. Translated: CASTFGHGYGYTF.

This clone was seen just once. The V call is TRBV7-3, the J call TRBJ1-1, with D possibly being TRBD1 (5 bases). The CDR3 is 14 residues long. Per germline, CDR1 SGHTA and CDR2 FQGTGA. Trimming stripped 6 bases from V and 1 base from J, with 12 bases between. The chain's CDR3 is CASSPLQGNTEAFF. The CDR3 DNA follows: TGTGCCAGCAGTCCCCTGCAGGGGAACACTGAAGCTTTCTTT. The variable domain in full, completed from reference TRBV7-3 and TRBJ1-1, reads GAGVSQTPSNKVTEKGKYVELRCDPISGHTALYWYRQSLGQGPEFLIYFQGTGAADDSGLPNDRFFAVRPEGSVSTLKIQRTERGDSAVYLCASSPLQGNTEAFFGQGTRLTVV.

The rearrangement links TRBV27 to TRBJ2-7; no firm D call. CDR1 and CDR2 from the germline V gene are MNHEY and SMNVEV (reference sequence). The CDR3 runs 14 residues. Trimming took off 5 bases at V and 0 bases at J, with 11 bases between the two ends. The CDR3 reads CASSLTFSSYEQYF. CDR3 DNA: TGTGCCAGCAGTCTGACATTCTCCTCCTACGAGCAGTACTTC.

The rearrangement uses TRBV6-6 and TRBJ1-1, with D possibly matching TRBD1 (6 bases). V dropped 2 bases and J dropped 0 bases, with 10 bases sitting between them. The V gene's germline CDR1 is MNHNY and CDR2 SVGAGI (reference sequence). The CDR3 is 15 residues long. The DNA for the CDR3 is TGTGCCAGCAGTTACCCCGGACAGCTGAACACTGAAGCTTTCTTT. Its translation: CASSYPGQLNTEAFF.

The chain carries TRBV4-3 and TRBJ1-6, with 9 bases lining up with TRBD1. V shed 1 base and J 7 bases; nucleotides not matched to a gene: 5. Germline assignment: CDR1 LGHNA and CDR2 YSLEER. This CDR3 region has 16 residues. CDR3 loop: CASSQGQGVLNSPLHF. CDR3 coding DNA: TGCGCCAGCAGCCAAGGACAGGGGGTTTTAAATTCACCCCTCCACTTT.

V gene TRBV7-9 combines with J gene TRBJ2-1, with D uncertain. Deletions cut 5 bases from V and 4 bases from J, with 6 bases between. The CDR3 consists of 12 residues. CDR1 and CDR2 from the germline V gene are SEHNR and FQNEAQ (reference sequence). CDR3 DNA: TGTGCCAGCAGCGCAGGTTACAATGAGCAGTTCTTC. This codes for CASSAGYNEQFF. Full variable domain (outside the CDR3, taken from reference TRBV7-9 and TRBJ2-1): DTGVSQNPRHKITKRGQNVTFRCDPISEHNRLYWYRQTLGQGPEFLTYFQNEAQLEKSRLLSDRFSAERPKGSFSTLEIQRTEQGDSAMYLCASSAGYNEQFFGPGTRLTVL.

The rearrangement joins TRBV4-3 to TRBJ2-1; TRBD2 matches 7 bases. This CDR3 region has 18 residues. Germline trimming cut 0 bases from V and 0 bases from J; bases unmatched to any gene: 8. Germline CDR1 and CDR2: LGHNA and YSLEER. The CDR3 spells CASSQDGGERASYNEQFF. CDR3 DNA sequence: TGCGCCAGCAGCCAAGATGGGGGGGAGAGGGCCTCCTACAATGAGCAGTTCTTC.

The gene calls are TRBV14 and TRBJ2-7; TRBD1 might be the D (5 bases). Germline values: CDR1 SGHDN, CDR2 FVKESK. The CDR3 is made up of 13 amino acids. V dropped 6 bases and J dropped 3 bases, with 12 bases sitting between them. CDR3 nucleotides: TGTGCCAGCAGATTGACAGAATACTACGAGCAGTACTTC. It specifies CASRLTEYYEQYF.

The chain has TRBV10-3 and TRBJ1-6; D is perhaps TRBD1 (6 bases). Trimming removed 2 bases from V and 7 bases from J, with 18 bases in between. The CDR3 has 17 amino acids. Germline CDR1 reads ENHRY; CDR2 reads SYGVKD. CDR3 in DNA: TGTGCCATCAGTGAGCAGGGGCAGCGGAGGATAAATTCACCCCTCCACTTT. Translation: CAISEQGQRRINSPLHF.

V is TRBV4-2 and J is TRBJ2-7, with a possible D match to TRBD1 (6 bases). This CDR3 spans 14 amino acids. Germline CDR1 is LGHNA and CDR2 is YNFKEQ. Between the trimmed V and J ends, which lost 4 bases and 2 bases, there was a span of 12 bases. For the CDR3, the DNA is TGTGCCAGCAGCCCTAGGACAGCTACCTACGAGCAGTACTTC. Protein sequence: CASSPRTATYEQYF.

The chain is built from TRBV4-3 and TRBJ2-5; D may be TRBD2 (5 bases). Trimming shortened V by 0 bases and J by 3 bases, and 5 bases separated the two germline ends. CDR3 size: 13 residues. Germline lookup yields CDR1 LGHNA and CDR2 YSLEER. CDR3 sequence reads: CASSQDGEETQYF. CDR3 bases: TGCGCCAGCAGCCAAGACGGGGAAGAGACCCAGTACTTC.

The rearrangement joins TRBV4-3 to TRBJ1-2, with unresolved D. The length of the CDR3 is 14 residues. Trimming left V 0 bases short and J 4 bases short, with 9 bases between. Germline V CDR1 and CDR2: LGHNA, YSLEER. CDR3 in amino acids: CASSQDRGSYGYTF. The CDR3 nucleotides read TGCGCCAGCAGCCAAGATCGGGGAAGCTATGGCTACACCTTC.

The chain links TRBV7-9 to TRBJ1-6, with TRBD1 as a possible D gene (6 bases). The V end lost 4 bases, the J end lost 7 bases, and 14 bases lay between the germline ends. Germline-derived CDR1 and CDR2 are SEHNR and FQNEAQ (reference sequence). The CDR3 loop spans 15 amino acids. This CDR3 reads CASSSSRDNNSPLHF. In DNA form, the CDR3 reads TGTGCCAGCAGCTCAAGCCGGGACAACAATTCACCCCTCCACTTT.

The chain has TRBV28 and TRBJ2-1; TRBD2 agrees at 10 bases. From germline, CDR1 is MDHEN and CDR2 SYDVKM. Trimming cost V 4 bases and J 15 bases; bases outside gene matches: 6. This CDR3 has 12 amino acids. The CDR3 DNA sequence: TGTGCCAGCAGTTCTCTAGCGGGGGTCCCGTTCTTC. Protein product: CASSSLAGVPFF.

The rearrangement uses TRBV29-1 and TRBJ1-2; no reliable D call. This CDR3 has 11 residues. CDR1 is SQVTM and CDR2 is ANQGSEA in the germline V gene. The V end was cut by 3 bases, the J end by 5 bases, with 7 bases between. CDR3 DNA sequence: TGCAGCGTTGAGTCCCGGTATGGCTACACCTTC. Translating it yields CSVESRYGYTF.

The gene calls are TRBV5-4 and TRBJ1-2; 7 bases line up with TRBD1. This CDR3 spans 14 amino acids. V lost 4 bases to trimming and J lost 3 bases; unmatched junction nucleotides: 6. Germline V lookup: CDR1 SGHNT, CDR2 YYREEE (reference sequence). DNA of the CDR3: TGTGCCAGCAGCCCCGACAGGGATGACTATGGCTACACCTTC. Its protein is CASSPDRDDYGYTF. Combining the CDR3 with reference TRBV5-4 and TRBJ1-2 gives the whole variable domain ETGVTQSPTHLIKTRGQQVTLRCSSQSGHNTVSWYQQALGQGPQFIFQYYREEENGRGNFPPRFSGLQFPNYSSELNVNALELDDSALYLCASSPDRDDYGYTFGSGTRLTVV.

The V and J genes are TRBV27 and TRBJ2-3; TRBD2 is a possible D gene (6 bases). Germline V gene data show CDR1 as MNHEY and CDR2 as SMNVEV (reference sequence). The length of the CDR3 is 14 residues. With 3 bases removed from V and 0 bases from J, the gap between germline ends came to 7 bases. CDR3 sequence: CASSFGGSTDTQYF. The CDR3, as DNA: TGTGCCAGCAGTTTCGGGGGTAGCACAGATACGCAGTATTTT.

The chain combines TRBV4-1 with TRBJ1-6, with D hard to call. Germline V gives CDR1 MGHRA, CDR2 YSYEKL. V was pared by 4 bases and J by 10 bases, with 11 bases between. The CDR3 is 13 amino acids. The CDR3 DNA follows: TGCGCCAGCAGCCCCAACCTATTCTCACCCCTCCACTTT. It encodes CASSPNLFSPLHF.